Following are 16 T cell receptor beta chains from one sample sequenced in a study of molecular identifiers for immune sequencing clone quantification. TCRdb independently ran MiXCR on the PCR reads; one entry per CDR3 protein. The sample carries about 640,000 distinct CDR3 sequences, 15% to 20% recorded once. Sequencing used naive CD8+ T cells from blood, with Jurkat cell RNA spiked in. Subset defined: FACS-sorted CD8+CD4-CCR7+CD45RA+ naive T cells. All receptors come from a human donor in good health. Some libraries in this study had Jurkat cell RNA spiked in.

This clonotype was picked up a small number of times. V gene TRBV29-1 combines with J gene TRBJ2-1; D is ambiguous. CDR3 length: 14 amino acids. The V gene lost 3 bases and the J gene lost 2 bases, with 11 bases spanning the gap. Germline assignment: CDR1 SQVTM and CDR2 ANQGSEA. CDR3: CSVDDIVTYNEQFF. CDR3 coding DNA: TGCAGCGTTGATGACATAGTCACCTACAATGAGCAGTTCTTC.

The rearrangement uses TRBV7-2 and TRBJ1-6, with TRBD1 identical over 7 bases. The CDR3 length is 15 residues. V lost 4 bases and J lost 14; bases outside the gene matches: 14. Germline V CDR1 and CDR2: SGHTA, FQGNSA. Written as DNA, the CDR3 is TGTGCCAGCAGCTCGACCGGACAGGCCTGTGGGTCCCTCCACTTT. As protein: CASSSTGQACGSLHF.

This clonotype was seen at least ten times. The V gene is TRBV7-9, the J gene TRBJ2-1; D ambiguous. Trimming pared 4 bases from V and 0 bases from J, leaving 10 bases between. Germline assignment: CDR1 SEHNR and CDR2 FQNEAQ (reference sequence). The CDR3 spans 15 residues. CDR3 nucleotide sequence: TGTGCCAGCAGCTCGGAAGTTCGCTCCTACAATGAGCAGTTCTTC. This sequence encodes CASSSEVRSYNEQFF.

This clonotype was found many times. The chain uses TRBV6-5 and TRBJ2-1, with 8 bases matching TRBD1. Germline V gene sequence: CDR1 MNHEY, CDR2 SVGAGI. The J segment lost 8 bases and the V segment lost 6 bases, leaving 9 bases of the junction unmatched. The CDR3 totals 14 residues. The CDR3 protein is CASSPRTGYDEQFF. DNA of the CDR3: TGTGCCAGCAGCCCCCGGACAGGGTATGATGAGCAGTTCTTC.

This clonotype came up many times. V usage is TRBV5-4 and J usage is TRBJ2-5; D may be TRBD1 (7 bases). This CDR3 region has 16 residues. V was trimmed by 3 bases and J by 4 bases, leaving 19 bases between them. Germline V lookup: CDR1 SGHNT, CDR2 YYREEE (reference sequence). The CDR3 reads CASSWQGGSLGETQYF. CDR3 nucleotides: TGTGCCAGCAGCTGGCAGGGGGGATCGTTGGGAGAGACCCAGTACTTC.

This clonotype was observed at least ten times. The chain carries TRBV5-5 and TRBJ2-7; D ambiguous. Germline CDR1 SGHKS, CDR2 YYEKEE (reference sequence). The CDR3 sequence is 16 residues long. Deletions cut 2 bases from V and 2 bases from J, with 17 bases between. The DNA for the CDR3 is TGTGCCAGCAGCTTACGGCCGCAGAAGGGAACCTACGAGCAGTACTTC. Protein: CASSLRPQKGTYEQYF.

At least ten counts were recorded for this clonotype. The chain uses TRBV4-3 and TRBJ1-1; TRBD1 matches at 7 bases. Trimming removed 3 bases from V and 10 bases from J; junction bases left unmatched: 5. In germline, CDR1 is LGHNA, CDR2 YSLEER. This CDR3 contains 12 residues. CDR3 in amino acids: CASSQQGVGAFF. The DNA for the CDR3 is TGCGCCAGCAGCCAGCAGGGGGTCGGAGCTTTCTTT.

On this clonotype itself: An end of the junction does not agree with germline; a read error may underlie this. This chain joins TRBV6-6 and TRBJ1-4; no reliable D call. The CDR3 consists of 14 residues. Germline loops: CDR1 MNHNY, CDR2 SVGAGI (reference sequence). For the CDR3, the DNA is TGTGCCAGCAGGGAGGACGCAACTAATGAAAAACTGTCTTTT. As protein: CASREDATNEKLSF.

This clonotype has just a few counts. The chain carries TRBV14 and TRBJ2-1; 13 nucleotides line up with TRBD2. The CDR3 totals 20 residues. Germline V gene sequence: CDR1 SGHDN, CDR2 FVKESK. V lost 4 bases to trimming and J lost 8 bases; unmatched junction nucleotides: 20. The CDR3 loop reads CASSLPPFSTSGGIFYEQFF. The CDR3 DNA is TGTGCCAGCAGCCTCCCTCCTTTCTCGACTAGCGGGGGGATCTTCTATGAGCAGTTCTTC.

This clonotype was seen many times. The chain joins TRBV5-4 to TRBJ1-1; D remains unclear. Germline V gene data show CDR1 as SGHNT and CDR2 as YYREEE (reference sequence). The V end was cut by 1 base, the J end by 4 bases, with 8 bases between. This CDR3 has 13 amino acids. The CDR3 coding sequence is TGTGCCAGCAGCTTGCGTTCAGCCACTGAAGCTTTCTTT. Amino acid sequence: CASSLRSATEAFF.

This clonotype was recorded many times. The chain employs TRBV4-1 and TRBJ2-7; a possible D gene is TRBD2 (6 bases). The CDR3 length is 15 residues. CDR1 and CDR2 from the germline V gene are MGHRA and YSYEKL. The V and J ends lost 1 base and 2 bases respectively, with 12 bases between them. In DNA, the CDR3 is TGCGCCAGCAGCCAAGTAGCGGCACGAGCCTACGAGCAGTACTTC. Protein product: CASSQVAARAYEQYF.

There are a few counts of this clonotype. The rearrangement uses TRBV28 and TRBJ2-7; 8 nucleotides match TRBD2. V lost 4 bases to trimming and J lost 2 bases; unmatched junction nucleotides: 4. The CDR3 length is 14 residues. Germline V lookup: CDR1 MDHEN, CDR2 SYDVKM. The CDR3 protein is CASSSAGDTYEQYF. In DNA, the CDR3 is TGTGCCAGCAGTTCAGCGGGAGACACCTACGAGCAGTACTTC.

The count of this clonotype is one. Compared with germline, one end of the junction differs, possibly owing to a read error. The chain links TRBV9 to TRBJ2-1; D may be TRBD1 (7 bases). Per the germline V gene, CDR1 is SGDLS and CDR2 is YYNGEE. The CDR3 loop spans 12 amino acids. CDR3 sequence: CASSQGGNVQFF. The CDR3, as DNA: TGTGCCAGCAGCCAGGGGGGCAATGTGCAGTTCTTC.

At least ten counts were recorded for this clonotype. The J gene is TRBJ2-4, the V gene TRBV11-2; D not certain. Between the trimmed V and J ends, which lost 5 bases and 9 bases, there was a span of 11 bases. CDR3 size: 12 residues. Per germline, CDR1 SGHAT and CDR2 FQNNGV. CDR3 sequence (DNA): TGTGCCAGCAGCAGAGTCCAAAGCATTCAGTACTTC. Residues: CASSRVQSIQYF.

This clonotype was detected many times. The CDR3 nucleotides read TGTGCCAGCAGCTTAGTGGGACAGGGGATCACAGATACGCAGTATTTT. This codes for CASSLVGQGITDTQYF. This chain links TRBV7-9 with TRBJ2-3, with TRBD1 identical over 10 bases. The germline CDR1 and CDR2 sequences are SEHNR and FQNEAQ (reference sequence). V lost 1 base to trimming and J lost 2 bases; unmatched junction nucleotides: 3. This CDR3 contains 16 residues.

This clonotype was found many times. The chain uses TRBV20-1 and TRBJ2-7; 8 nucleotides align to TRBD1. V dropped 3 bases and J dropped 3; count of bases not matched to a gene: 7. The germline gives CDR1 DFQATT, CDR2 SNEGSKA (reference sequence). The CDR3 sequence is 14 residues long. The CDR3 reads CSARAIDRGYEQYF. For the CDR3, the DNA is TGCAGTGCTAGGGCAATAGACAGGGGCTACGAGCAGTACTTC.